The following is a T cell receptor (beta chain) sequence with its context. The antigen remains unidentified. This specimen comes from a study of memory CD4+ T cells and cytomegalovirus serostatus. The study, taken as a whole, reports: About 40% of the roughly 160 known CMV-associated TCRbeta sequences appeared in CD4+ memory. Repertoires predicted CMV serostatus with median bootstrapped AUC of around 0.95.

In the source study's methods: After removing out-of-frame reads, around 2.2 million distinct TCRbeta sequences remained. Libraries were prepared by immunoSEQ multiplex PCR; TCRdb keeps only in-frame clonotypes and omits some of them. V, J and clone size are those of that table, while D and trimming were read from the DNA. The profile shows 80,000 or so clones, approximately 78% of them singletons. The germline V gene has CDR1 LGHNA and CDR2 YSLEER. The CDR3 has 12 amino acids. Trimming pared 3 bases from V and 10 bases from J, leaving 10 bases between. Single viable CD3+CD4+CD8-CD45RO+ cells were sorted as the memory CD4+ T cells.

The source is an adult in good health and CMV-seropositive. The specimen was memory CD4+ T cells from blood. The chain joins TRBV4-3 to TRBJ2-1, with D perhaps given as TRBD1 or TRBD2 (5 bases each). CDR3: CASSHLGREQFF. The CDR3 DNA sequence: TGCGCCAGCAGCCATTTGGGACGGGAGCAGTTCTTC.